These T cell receptor beta chains were read from a single sample in a study of cytomegalovirus exposure and HLA in healthy donors. Only in-frame clones appear in the TCRdb table, and some are missing; sequencing was by immunoSEQ multiplex PCR. The table includes 180,000 or so clones, around four fifths detected once. Sequences were obtained from PBMCs. The receptor set was obtained from a female donor in good health and CMV-seronegative. The CDR3 runs from the conserved cysteine through the conserved F or W. The D gene is left open where the match is weak. Some rows mark clone size as missing; the rest say once, few, many or name a class of expanded clone.

d_call	v_call	j_call	clone_size	cdr3_aa	cdr3_nt
TRBD1	TRBV5-1	TRBJ1-2	NA	CASSLVGQLNYGYTF	TGCGCCAGCAGCTTGGTGGGACAGCTTAACTATGGCTACACCTTC
TRBD2	TRBV6-1	TRBJ2-1	NA	CASSAGTSGYNEQFF	TGTGCCAGCAGCGCCGGGACTAGCGGATACAATGAGCAGTTCTTC
NA	TRBV19	TRBJ2-2	NA	CASKNRQSANTGELFF	TGTGCCAGTAAAAATCGACAGAGCGCGAACACCGGGGAGCTGTTTTTT
NA	TRBV7-9	TRBJ1-5	few	CASSLGTQSNQPQHF	TGTGCCAGCAGCTTAGGTACACAGAGCAATCAGCCCCAGCATTTT
NA	TRBV12-1	TRBJ1-4	few	CASSSFQQGGEKLFF	TGTGCCAGCAGCTCCTTCCAGCAGGGCGGTGAAAAACTGTTTTTT
NA	TRBV5-1	TRBJ2-2	NA	CASSLGTPNTGELFF	TGCGCCAGCAGCTTGGGGACACCCAACACCGGGGAGCTGTTTTTT
NA	TRBV7-9	TRBJ1-2	NA	CSSSRTGNYGYTF	TGTTCCAGCAGCCGTACAGGAAACTATGGCTACACCTTC
TRBD2	TRBV11-2	TRBJ2-3	NA	CASSFGLAGAGDTQYF	TGTGCCAGCAGCTTTGGACTAGCGGGGGCTGGAGATACGCAGTATTTT
NA	TRBV2	TRBJ2-7	few	CASKFLDSPYEQYF	TGTGCCAGCAAGTTCTTGGACAGTCCCTACGAGCAGTACTTC
NA	TRBV29-1	TRBJ1-2	NA	CSVESGKNYGYTF	TGCAGCGTTGAGTCAGGGAAGAACTATGGCTACACCTTC
TRBD1	TRBV7-9	TRBJ1-1	NA	CASSPRTGLDTEAFF	TGTGCCAGCAGCCCCCGGACAGGGCTTGACACTGAAGCTTTCTTT
TRBD1	TRBV19	TRBJ1-1	few	CASSIRTGQNTEAFF	TGTGCCAGTAGTATCCGGACAGGGCAGAACACTGAAGCTTTCTTT
NA	TRBV11-3	TRBJ1-4	few	CASSRHPNEKLFF	TGTGCCAGCAGCAGACACCCTAATGAAAAACTGTTTTTT
TRBD2	TRBV5-1	TRBJ2-1	NA	CASRETSGANNEQFF	TGCGCCAGCAGAGAAACTAGCGGGGCTAACAATGAGCAGTTCTTC
TRBD2	TRBV27	TRBJ2-2	NA	CASSPRTSVDTGELFF	TGTGCCAGCAGTCCACGGACTAGCGTCGACACCGGGGAGCTGTTTTTT
NA	TRBV7-8	TRBJ1-4	few	CASSPLEHGLFF	TGTGCCAGCAGCCCTCTCGAACATGGTCTGTTTTTT
TRBD1	TRBV4-2	TRBJ1-1	NA	CASSQVGRGRENEAFF	TGTGCCAGCAGCCAAGTGGGTAGGGGGCGGGAAAATGAAGCTTTCTTT
NA	TRBV29-1	TRBJ2-6	NA	CSVEEAGTGANVLTF	TGCAGCGTTGAAGAGGCAGGGACTGGGGCCAACGTCCTGACTTTC
NA	TRBV7-9	TRBJ1-1	few	CASSRTPENTEAFF	TGTGCCAGCAGCAGGACTCCAGAGAACACTGAAGCTTTCTTT
TRBD1	TRBV6-5	TRBJ2-7	NA	CASSYSGQGSAYEQYF	TGTGCCAGCAGTTATTCCGGACAGGGGTCCGCCTACGAGCAGTACTTC
TRBD1	TRBV15	TRBJ1-3	NA	CATSRDRDSSGNTIYF	TGTGCCACCAGCAGAGACCGGGACAGCTCTGGAAACACCATATATTTT
NA	TRBV18	TRBJ1-1	few	CASSPQTVDTEAFF	TGTGCCAGCTCACCGCAAACGGTAGACACTGAAGCTTTCTTT
NA	TRBV7-3	TRBJ2-3	NA	CASSSGLSTDTQYF	TGTGCCAGCAGCTCGGGACTGAGCACAGATACGCAGTATTTT
TRBD2	TRBV28	TRBJ2-7	NA	CASISRGGAYEQYF	TGTGCCAGCATCTCCCGGGGGGGCGCCTACGAGCAGTACTTC
TRBD2	TRBV27	TRBJ2-7	NA	CASRRRGGSPSYEQYF	TGTGCCAGCAGACGCCGCGGGGGGTCTCCCTCCTACGAGCAGTACTTC
TRBD2	TRBV14	TRBJ2-2	NA	CASSQGAGVNTGELFF	TGTGCCAGCAGCCAAGGGGCGGGGGTGAACACCGGGGAGCTGTTTTTT
NA	TRBV10-1	TRBJ2-7	NA	CASSESTSDNYEQYF	TGCGCCAGCAGTGAGTCTACTTCTGATAACTACGAGCAGTACTTC
TRBD2	TRBV4-1	TRBJ2-2	NA	CASSLAGGGTGELFF	TGCGCCAGCAGCCTAGCGGGAGGAGGGACCGGGGAGCTGTTTTTT
NA	TRBV5-1	TRBJ1-1	NA	CASSFDRSNTEAFF	TGCGCCAGCAGCTTCGACAGGAGTAACACTGAAGCTTTCTTT
NA	TRBV28	TRBJ1-1	NA	CASYPSGTEAFF	TGTGCCAGCTACCCCTCCGGGACTGAAGCTTTCTTT
NA	TRBV25-1	TRBJ1-1	NA	CASSREGVNTEAFF	TGTGCCAGCAGTAGGGAGGGGGTGAACACTGAAGCTTTCTTT
NA	TRBV28	TRBJ2-7	NA	CASSLLHSREQYF	TGTGCCAGCAGTTTATTACACAGTCGGGAGCAGTACTTC
NA	TRBV5-4	TRBJ2-7	few	CASSLDRSSYEQYF	TGTGCCAGCAGCTTGGACAGGAGCTCCTACGAGCAGTACTTC
TRBD2	TRBV10-2	TRBJ2-5	NA	CASSAVSGGTQYF	TGCGCCAGCAGTGCAGTTAGCGGGGGGACCCAGTACTTC
NA	TRBV18	TRBJ2-7	NA	CASSHTSSYEQYF	TGTGCCAGCTCACACACTAGCAGCTACGAGCAGTACTTC
NA	TRBV6-5	TRBJ1-6	NA	CASSYRRDTFNSPLHF	TGTGCCAGCAGTTACCGTAGGGACACCTTTAATTCACCCCTCCACTTT
NA	TRBV29-1	TRBJ2-2	NA	CSVERQGGNTGELFF	TGCAGCGTTGAAAGGCAGGGGGGGAACACCGGGGAGCTGTTTTTT
TRBD2	TRBV7-3	TRBJ2-1	NA	CASSRASGTSLYNEQFF	TGTGCCAGCAGCCGCGCCTCCGGGACTAGCCTATACAATGAGCAGTTCTTC
TRBD1	TRBV14	TRBJ2-7	NA	CASSQDRTGSKQYF	TGTGCCAGCAGCCAAGACAGGACAGGGTCTAAGCAGTACTTC
NA	TRBV5-8	TRBJ1-6	NA	CASSLPGFSYNSPLHF	TGTGCCAGCAGCTTGCCAGGTTTCTCCTATAATTCACCCCTCCACTTT
TRBD1	TRBV19	TRBJ1-1	NA	CASNLLGQGAVTEAFF	TGTGCCAGTAATCTTCTGGGACAGGGGGCTGTTACTGAAGCTTTCTTT